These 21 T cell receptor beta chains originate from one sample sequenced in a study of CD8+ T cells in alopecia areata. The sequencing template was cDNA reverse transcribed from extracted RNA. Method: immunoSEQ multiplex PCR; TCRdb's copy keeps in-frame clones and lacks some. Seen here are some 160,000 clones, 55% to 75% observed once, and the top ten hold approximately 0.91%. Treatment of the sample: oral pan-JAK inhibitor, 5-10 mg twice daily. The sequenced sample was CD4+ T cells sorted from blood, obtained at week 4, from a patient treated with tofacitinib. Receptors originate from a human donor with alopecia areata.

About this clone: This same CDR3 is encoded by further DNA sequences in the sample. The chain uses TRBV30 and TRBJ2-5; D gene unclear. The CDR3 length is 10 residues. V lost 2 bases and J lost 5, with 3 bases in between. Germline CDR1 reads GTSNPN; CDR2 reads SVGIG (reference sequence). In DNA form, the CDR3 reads TGTGCCTGGAGTCAGGAGACCCAGTACTTC. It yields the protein CAWSQETQYF.

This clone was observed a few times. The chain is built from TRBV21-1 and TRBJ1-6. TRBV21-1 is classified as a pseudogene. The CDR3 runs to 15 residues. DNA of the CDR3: TGTGCCAGCAGCAAAGAGTCCGATAGCAACCCACCCCTCCACTTT. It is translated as CASSKESDSNPPLHF.

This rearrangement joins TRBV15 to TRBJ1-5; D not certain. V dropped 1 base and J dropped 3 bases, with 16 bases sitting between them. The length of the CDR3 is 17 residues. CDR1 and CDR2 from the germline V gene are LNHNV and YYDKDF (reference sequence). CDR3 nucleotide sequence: TGTGCCACCAGCAGAGCGGGAGGGTTATCGGACAATCAGCCCCAGCATTTT. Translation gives CATSRAGGLSDNQPQHF.

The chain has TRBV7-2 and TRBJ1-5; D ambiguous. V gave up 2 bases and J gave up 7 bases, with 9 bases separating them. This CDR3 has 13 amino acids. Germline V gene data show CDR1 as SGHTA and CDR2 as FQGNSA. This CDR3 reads CASSLTEGQPQHF. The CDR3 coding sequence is TGTGCCAGCAGCTTAACCGAAGGCCAGCCCCAGCATTTT.

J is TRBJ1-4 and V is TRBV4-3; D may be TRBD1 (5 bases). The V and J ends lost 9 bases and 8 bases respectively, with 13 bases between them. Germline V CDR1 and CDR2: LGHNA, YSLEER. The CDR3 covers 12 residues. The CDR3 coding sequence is TGCGCCAGACGCCGTCAGGGAGAAAAACTGTTTTTT. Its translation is CARRRQGEKLFF.

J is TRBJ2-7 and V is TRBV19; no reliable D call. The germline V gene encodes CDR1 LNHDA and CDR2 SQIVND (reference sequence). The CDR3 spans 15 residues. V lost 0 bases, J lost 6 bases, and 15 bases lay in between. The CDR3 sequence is CASSIEAVSLREQYF. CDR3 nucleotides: TGTGCCAGTAGTATAGAGGCAGTCAGTCTACGCGAGCAGTACTTC. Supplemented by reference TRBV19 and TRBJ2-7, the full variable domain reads DGGITQSPKYLFRKEGQNVTLSCEQNLNHDAMYWYRQDPGQGLRLIYYSQIVNDFQKGDIAEGYSVSREKKESFPLTVTSAQKNPTAFYLCASSIEAVSLREQYFGPGTRLTVT.

The CDR3 bases are TGCAGCGTTGAAGAAGATGGGACAGTCACCGGGGAGCTGTTTTTT. This gives the protein CSVEEDGTVTGELFF. This sequence joins TRBV29-1 and TRBJ2-2; 7 bases are shared with TRBD1. V lost 0 bases, J lost 4 bases, and 5 bases stayed unmatched. This CDR3 spans 15 amino acids. Per the germline V gene, CDR1 is SQVTM and CDR2 is ANQGSEA.

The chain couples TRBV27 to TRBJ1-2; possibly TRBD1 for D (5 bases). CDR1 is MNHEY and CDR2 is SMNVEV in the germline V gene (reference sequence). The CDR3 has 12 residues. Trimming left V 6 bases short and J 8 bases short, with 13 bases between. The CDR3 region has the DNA TGTGCCAGCAGGGGCTCTCGGGGGGGCTACACCTTC. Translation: CASRGSRGGYTF.

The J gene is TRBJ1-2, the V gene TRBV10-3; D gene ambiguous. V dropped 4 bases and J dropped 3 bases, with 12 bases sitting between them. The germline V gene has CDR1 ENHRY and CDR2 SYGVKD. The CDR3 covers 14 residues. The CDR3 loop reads CAISATAEYYGYTF. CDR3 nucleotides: TGTGCCATCAGTGCCACGGCTGAATACTATGGCTACACCTTC.

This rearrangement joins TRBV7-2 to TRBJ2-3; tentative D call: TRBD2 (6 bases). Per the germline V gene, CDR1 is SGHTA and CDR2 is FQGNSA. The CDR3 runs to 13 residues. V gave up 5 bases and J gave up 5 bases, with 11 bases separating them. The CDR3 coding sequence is TGTGCCAGCAGCCGCGGGACTGGAGATACGCAGTATTTT. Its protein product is CASSRGTGDTQYF.

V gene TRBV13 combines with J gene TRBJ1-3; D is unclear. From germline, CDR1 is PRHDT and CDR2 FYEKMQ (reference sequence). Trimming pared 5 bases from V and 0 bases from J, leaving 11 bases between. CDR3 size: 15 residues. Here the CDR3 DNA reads TGTGCCAGCAGCCTTCGGGGAGGCTCTGGAAACACCATATATTTT. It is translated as CASSLRGGSGNTIYF.

CDR3 in amino acids: CASSAGTGPSAYGYTF. The CDR3 DNA is TGTGCCAGCAGCGCAGGTACCGGGCCGAGTGCGTATGGCTACACCTTC. The chain joins TRBV9 to TRBJ1-2; D gene uncertain. The CDR3 extends over 16 amino acids. Looked up from germline, CDR1 is SGDLS and CDR2 is YYNGEE. The V and J ends lost 3 bases and 5 bases respectively, with 20 bases between them.

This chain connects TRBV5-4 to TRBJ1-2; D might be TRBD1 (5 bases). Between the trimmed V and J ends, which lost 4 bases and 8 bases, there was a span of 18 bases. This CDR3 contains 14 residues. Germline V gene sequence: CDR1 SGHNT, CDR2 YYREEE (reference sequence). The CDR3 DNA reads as TGTGCCAGCAGCCCGGGGACCCCCAAGGGAGGCTACACCTTC. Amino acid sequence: CASSPGTPKGGYTF.

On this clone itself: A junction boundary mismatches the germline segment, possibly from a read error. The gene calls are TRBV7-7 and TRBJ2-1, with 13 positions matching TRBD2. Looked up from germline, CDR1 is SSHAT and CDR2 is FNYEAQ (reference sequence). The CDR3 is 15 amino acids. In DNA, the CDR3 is TGTGCTAGCAGCAGGACTAGCGGGGGCCGTAATGAGCAGTTCTTC. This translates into CASSRTSGGRNEQFF.

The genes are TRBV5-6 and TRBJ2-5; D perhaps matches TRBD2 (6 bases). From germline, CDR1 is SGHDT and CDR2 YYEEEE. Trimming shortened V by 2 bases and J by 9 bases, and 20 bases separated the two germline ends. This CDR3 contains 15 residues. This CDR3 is CASSFPGLAWTAQYF. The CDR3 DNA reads TGTGCCAGCAGCTTCCCTGGGCTAGCGTGGACGGCCCAGTACTTC.

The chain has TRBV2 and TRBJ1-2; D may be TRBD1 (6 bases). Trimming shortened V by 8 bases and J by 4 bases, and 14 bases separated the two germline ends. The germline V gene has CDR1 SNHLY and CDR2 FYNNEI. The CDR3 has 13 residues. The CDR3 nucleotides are TGTGCCAGCGGCAACAGGGACTCCTATGGCTACACCTTC. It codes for CASGNRDSYGYTF.

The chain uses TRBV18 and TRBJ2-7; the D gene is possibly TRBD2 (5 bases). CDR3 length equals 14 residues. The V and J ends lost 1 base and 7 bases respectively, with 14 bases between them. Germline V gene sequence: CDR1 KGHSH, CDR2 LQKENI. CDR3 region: CASSPLWATGEQYF. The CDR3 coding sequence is TGTGCCAGCTCACCACTTTGGGCGACGGGGGAGCAGTACTTC.

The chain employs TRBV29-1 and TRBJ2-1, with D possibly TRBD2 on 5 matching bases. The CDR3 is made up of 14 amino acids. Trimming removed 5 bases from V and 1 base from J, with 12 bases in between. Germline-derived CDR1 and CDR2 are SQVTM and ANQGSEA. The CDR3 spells CSVRTRESYNEQFF. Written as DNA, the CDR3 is TGCAGCGTTCGTACGAGGGAATCCTACAATGAGCAGTTCTTC.

CDR3 bases: TGCAGCGTTGCCAAAGGGCAGGGCTTTGGTGGCTACACCTTC. This encodes CSVAKGQGFGGYTF. The chain has TRBV29-1 and TRBJ1-2; D is perhaps TRBD1 (5 bases). V was cut by 4 bases and J by 7 bases, with 19 bases left in between. Germline V gene sequence: CDR1 SQVTM, CDR2 ANQGSEA. This CDR3 is built from 14 residues. The full variable domain, its missing parts supplied by reference TRBV29-1 and TRBJ1-2, is SAVISQKPSRDICQRGTSLTIQCQVDSQVTMMFWYRQQPGQSLTLIATANQGSEATYESGFVIDKFPISRPNLTFSTLTVSNMSPEDSSIYLCSVAKGQGFGGYTFGSGTRLTVV.

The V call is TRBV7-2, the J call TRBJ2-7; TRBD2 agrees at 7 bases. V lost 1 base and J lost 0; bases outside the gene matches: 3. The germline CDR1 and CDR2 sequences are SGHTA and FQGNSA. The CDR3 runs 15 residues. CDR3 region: CASSLGRGISYEQYF. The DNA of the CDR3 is TGTGCCAGCAGCTTAGGGCGGGGGATCTCCTACGAGCAGTACTTC.

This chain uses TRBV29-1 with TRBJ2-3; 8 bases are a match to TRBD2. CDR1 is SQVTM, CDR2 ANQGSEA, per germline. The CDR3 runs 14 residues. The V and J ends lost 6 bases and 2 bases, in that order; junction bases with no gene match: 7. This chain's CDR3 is CSVLAGQNTDTQYF. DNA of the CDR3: TGCAGCGTCCTAGCGGGTCAGAACACAGATACGCAGTATTTT.